The 21 T cell receptor beta chains listed next were all sequenced from one sample in a study of OX40 agonist ivuxolimab in advanced cancers. Sequenced by immunoSEQ multiplex PCR; TCRdb stores in-frame clones only, minus some. Of roughly 80,000 clones in the sample, roughly 90% were seen once. The sample in question was CD4+ or CD8+ T cells sorted from blood, obtained in a trial of the OX40 agonist ivuxolimab. These TCRs come from an adult with an advanced solid tumor such as melanoma, head and neck, liver or kidney cancer.

The chain links TRBV7-2 to TRBJ2-5; perhaps D is TRBD1 or TRBD2 (5 bases each). V was pared by 10 bases and J by 1 base, with 10 bases between. The CDR3 consists of 12 residues. The germline gives CDR1 SGHTA, CDR2 FQGNSA. The CDR3 nucleotides read TGTGCCATATCGGGGCCCCAAGAGACCCAGTACTTC. It yields the protein CAISGPQETQYF.

This chain joins TRBV5-1 and TRBJ2-1; TRBD2 matches at 10 bases. Unmatched junction bases numbered 21, after V lost 4 bases and J lost 5 bases. Germline-derived CDR1 and CDR2 are SGHRS and YFSETQ. There are 20 residues in the CDR3. The CDR3 loop is CASSPHGVREGLADNNEQFF. Written as DNA, the CDR3 is TGCGCCAGCAGCCCCCATGGGGTCAGGGAAGGACTAGCGGATAACAATGAGCAGTTCTTC.

J is TRBJ1-4 and V is TRBV4-3; D gene ambiguous. This CDR3 has 17 amino acids. The V gene lost 0 bases and the J gene lost 0 bases, with 11 bases spanning the gap. Germline loops: CDR1 LGHNA, CDR2 YSLEER. CDR3 DNA: TGCGCCAGCAGCCAAGAACCCCCCCAAACAACTAATGAAAAACTGTTTTTT. This encodes CASSQEPPQTTNEKLFF.

The V gene is TRBV7-2, the J gene TRBJ2-3, with TRBD2 matching 12 bases. V dropped 0 bases and J dropped 13; count of bases not matched to a gene: 5. The germline V gene has CDR1 SGHTA and CDR2 FQGNSA. This CDR3 spans 14 amino acids. CDR3 nucleotide sequence: TGTGCCAGCAGCTTAGCGGCTAGCGGGAGGGCCAAGTATTTT. Its translation is CASSLAASGRAKYF.

The chain employs TRBV28 and TRBJ2-1; 8 nucleotides agree with TRBD2. This CDR3 has 20 amino acids. In germline, CDR1 is MDHEN, CDR2 SYDVKM. V trimming: 2 bases; J trimming: 4 bases; junction bases outside the gene matches: 19. CDR3 DNA: TGTGCCAGCAGTTTAGGGGTTGGGCGGGAGGCTTCCTTAGTTTACAATGAGCAGTTCTTC. It codes for CASSLGVGREASLVYNEQFF.

In nucleotides, the CDR3 is TGTGCCAGCAGTGACTCTTGGGGGCAGGCCGGGGAGCTGTTTTTT. Protein product: CASSDSWGQAGELFF. V gene TRBV6-4 combines with J gene TRBJ2-2, with D possibly being TRBD1 (6 bases). The length of the CDR3 is 15 residues. Germline assignment: CDR1 MRHNA and CDR2 SNTAGT. Trimming took off 0 bases at V and 6 bases at J, with 11 bases between the two ends.

CDR3 protein: CASSPGGQGPLNYGYTF. The CDR3 bases are TGTGCCAGCAGCCCAGGGGGACAGGGGCCCTTGAACTATGGCTACACCTTC. The chain recombines TRBV7-2 with TRBJ1-2, with 10 bases lining up with TRBD1. The germline CDR1 and CDR2 sequences are SGHTA and FQGNSA. With V trimmed by 5 bases and J by 2 bases, 11 bases remained unmatched. This CDR3 contains 17 residues.

CDR3 nucleotide sequence: TGTGCCAGCAGTCATCTTCTAGCGGCCTCCTACAATGAGCAGTTCTTC. It encodes CASSHLLAASYNEQFF. This chain joins TRBV28 and TRBJ2-1; 7 bases agree with TRBD2. Trimming at V came to 5 bases and at J to 0 bases, leaving 7 bases not matched to a gene. CDR1 MDHEN and CDR2 SYDVKM come from the germline V gene. The CDR3 contains 16 residues.

The chain recombines TRBV7-2 with TRBJ1-1; D is perhaps TRBD1 (6 bases). The V end was cut by 4 bases, the J end by 1 base, with 7 bases between. The germline gives CDR1 SGHTA, CDR2 FQGNSA. This CDR3 has 13 residues. CDR3 sequence reads: CASSSGQNTEAFF. The CDR3 bases are TGTGCCAGCAGCTCGGGACAGAACACTGAAGCTTTCTTT.

This chain links TRBV5-1 with TRBJ2-1, with TRBD2 matching 7 bases. The V segment lost 4 bases and the J segment 1 base; nucleotides outside the gene matches: 5. This CDR3 has 15 residues. CDR1 SGHRS and CDR2 YFSETQ come from the germline V gene. The CDR3 DNA reads TGCGCCAGCAGCGCTAGCGGAGGTTCCTACAATGAGCAGTTCTTC. Protein sequence: CASSASGGSYNEQFF.

The chain has TRBV27 and TRBJ2-7; D may correspond to TRBD1 or TRBD2 (5 bases each). CDR1 MNHEY and CDR2 SMNVEV come from the germline V gene (reference sequence). Deletions cut 3 bases from V and 4 bases from J, with 13 bases between. The CDR3 consists of 14 residues. The CDR3 protein is CASSLNGGTYEQYF. The DNA for the CDR3 is TGTGCCAGCAGTTTGAATGGGGGAACGTACGAGCAGTACTTC.

V usage is TRBV4-1 and J usage is TRBJ2-1, with D possibly TRBD2 on 7 matching bases. Trimming took off 6 bases at V and 7 bases at J, with 19 bases between the two ends. The CDR3 extends over 15 amino acids. Germline CDR1 reads MGHRA; CDR2 reads YSYEKL. The CDR3: CASRIRGGVLNEQFF. The CDR3 region has the DNA TGCGCCAGCAGGATAAGAGGGGGGGTCTTGAATGAGCAGTTCTTC.

V is TRBV6-5 and J is TRBJ2-7; the D is unclear. Germline V CDR1 and CDR2: MNHEY, SVGAGI. The CDR3 length is 14 residues. Deletions cut 0 bases from V and 3 bases from J, with 9 bases between. The CDR3 spells CASSYSGTDYEQYF. CDR3 nucleotide sequence: TGTGCCAGCAGTTACTCCGGCACCGACTACGAGCAGTACTTC.

The chain carries TRBV5-5 and TRBJ2-5; D call uncertain. Germline V gene sequence: CDR1 SGHKS, CDR2 YYEKEE (reference sequence). Trimming stripped 5 bases from V and 1 base from J, with 6 bases between. The CDR3 consists of 12 residues. Here the CDR3 reads CASSDSQETQYF. In DNA form, the CDR3 reads TGTGCCAGCAGTGATTCCCAAGAGACCCAGTACTTC.

This chain connects TRBV27 to TRBJ2-3; TRBD2 matches at 10 bases. The CDR3 is 16 residues long. Germline CDR1 and CDR2: MNHEY and SMNVEV (reference sequence). V trimming: 4 bases; J trimming: 0 bases; junction bases outside the gene matches: 4. This CDR3 reads CASSSPLAGSTDTQYF. In DNA form, the CDR3 reads TGTGCCAGCAGTTCCCCACTAGCGGGAAGCACAGATACGCAGTATTTT.

The gene calls are TRBV2 and TRBJ2-3, with D possibly matching TRBD2 (5 bases). The CDR3 consists of 13 residues. Trimming shortened V by 4 bases and J by 4 bases, and 9 bases separated the two germline ends. The germline V gene encodes CDR1 SNHLY and CDR2 FYNNEI. The DNA for the CDR3 is TGTGCCAGCAGTGTGACTATTTCAGATACGCAGTATTTT. The encoded protein is CASSVTISDTQYF.

The genes are TRBV11-1 and TRBJ1-1; unclear D gene. The CDR3 is made up of 14 amino acids. V shed 5 bases and J shed 4 bases, with 14 bases lying between them. Germline assignment: CDR1 SGHAT and CDR2 FQDESV (reference sequence). The CDR3 DNA follows: TGTGCCAGCAGCCCGCGACGCGTGGGCACTGAAGCTTTCTTT. Translated: CASSPRRVGTEAFF. The whole variable domain, remainder taken from reference TRBV11-1 and TRBJ1-1, is EAEVAQSPRYKITEKSQAVAFWCDPISGHATLYWYRQILGQGPELLVQFQDESVVDDSQLPKDRFSAERLKGVDSTLKIQPAELGDSAMYLCASSPRRVGTEAFFGQGTRLTVV.

This chain uses TRBV6-5 with TRBJ1-1; tentatively, D is TRBD1 (6 bases). Germline V lookup: CDR1 MNHEY, CDR2 SVGAGI. The CDR3 is made up of 13 amino acids. V was trimmed by 5 bases and J by 0 bases, leaving 7 bases between them. This CDR3 reads CASSRTVNTEAFF. The CDR3 DNA follows: TGTGCCAGCAGTCGGACAGTGAACACTGAAGCTTTCTTT.

Of note for this clone: A read error may account for a junction end that differs from germline. The rearrangement uses TRBV30 and TRBJ1-2; unclear D gene. Germline V gene sequence: CDR1 GTSNPN, CDR2 SVGIG (reference sequence). CDR3 length equals 14 residues. In DNA, the CDR3 is TGTGCCGGGAGCCCTCGGAGGTGGGACTATGGCTACACCTTC. Its protein is CAGSPRRWDYGYTF.

The V and J genes are TRBV6-1 and TRBJ2-7, with D perhaps assigned TRBD1 or TRBD2 (5 bases each). The CDR3 has 14 residues. The V gene's germline CDR1 is MNHNS and CDR2 SASEGT. V was pared by 10 bases and J by 5 bases, with 21 bases between. CDR3 nucleotides: TGTGCCACCCGGCCGTCCGGGACGACCCACGAGCAGTACTTC. It encodes CATRPSGTTHEQYF.

This clone was detected a few times. The chain couples TRBV7-3 to TRBJ2-3; TRBD2 aligns across 8 bases. The CDR3 has 15 residues. The germline V gene has CDR1 SGHTA and CDR2 FQGTGA. V lost 3 bases, J lost 0 bases, and 2 bases stayed unmatched. The CDR3 DNA reads as TGTGCCAGCAGCTTGGCGGGAGGCAGCACAGATACGCAGTATTTT. It codes for CASSLAGGSTDTQYF.